This TCR beta chain appears in the sequencing data of a study of T cell changes during pregnancy in multiple sclerosis (dated by TCRdb to the late 2010s). Notes on the research overall: Changes in the T cell repertoire over the course of pregnancy were examined in this study in women with multiple sclerosis.

About this clone: Its antigen remains undetermined. Qualities for individual bases were not recorded, and no much larger clone is one base off.

CDR3 length: 13 amino acids, cysteine to phenylalanine. CDR3 DNA is the only sequence kept; it has 39 bases, read in frame from the first base. Looking up the germline V gene yields CDR1 MNHNS and CDR2 SASEGT. Relative to germline, V is 4 bases shorter and J is 9 bases shorter, with 13 bases between their ends. The library was built by means of the immunoSEQ multiplex PCR assay. TCRdb took over this immuneACCESS table, retaining in-frame rearrangements with V and J assigned. Such tables are incomplete; in checked studies, under half of the missing clones stem from an unresolved V gene, and the remainder is unexplained. In all, the sample holds about 73,000 clones, and around 94% of those were seen once. Clones ranked in the top ten supply approximately 2.8% of the sample.

This chain joins TRBV6-1 to TRBJ2-1; a tentative D call is TRBD1 (5 bases match). The sequence derives from a female donor in good health, enrolled as a control in a pregnancy study. The sequenced sample was peripheral blood, obtained in the third trimester of pregnancy. The CDR3 sequence is CASSARVVGEQFF. The nucleotide sequence is TGTGCCAGCAGTGCCAGGGTTGTTGGTGAGCAGTTCTTC.